What follows describes a single T cell receptor (beta chain). Its specificity is unknown. The read comes to an end 3 residues before the CDR3 does, leaving the germline J gene to fill in the end. The repertoire was sequenced with immunoSEQ multiplex PCR; TCRdb's copy has only in-frame clones and lacks some. Recorded here are 45,000 to 65,000 clones, with no singletons, and the ten leading clones hold just over 2%. This entry belongs to a study of T cell clonality in common variable immunodeficiency. Study-wide findings and caveats: Reportedly, TCR beta sequences from common variable immunodeficiency showed fewer deletions and N-nucleotide insertions. Links between repertoire features and CVID complications were heterogeneity-limited. TCRbeta clonality was increased in CVID versus healthy controls.

CDR1 is LNHDA and CDR2 is SQIVND in the germline V gene (reference sequence). V trimming: 5 bases; J trimming: 7 bases; junction bases outside the gene matches: 3. The CDR3 loop spans 13 amino acids. This TCR came from a person aged 18 to 75 in good health. Sequencing used peripheral blood mononuclear cells. This chain connects TRBV19 to TRBJ1-5; 9 positions match TRBD1. CDR3 sequence reads: CASSGQGRQPQHF. Incomplete CDR3 DNA: TGTGCCAGTAGTGGACAGGGGAGGCAGCCC. Full variable domain (rest looked up from reference TRBV19 and TRBJ1-5): DGGITQSPKYLFRKEGQNVTLSCEQNLNHDAMYWYRQDPGQGLRLIYYSQIVNDFQKGDIAEGYSVSREKKESFPLTVTSAQKNPTAFYLCASSGQGRQPQHFGDGTRLSIL.